The 23 T cell receptor beta chains below come from one sample, sequenced in a study of cytomegalovirus exposure and HLA in healthy donors. Primers included in the PCR were 60 Vbeta and 13 Jbeta primers. The repertoire was sequenced with immunoSEQ multiplex PCR; TCRdb's copy has only in-frame clones and lacks some. Among about 230,000 clones, more than 60% were seen once, and the ten largest hold roughly 2.6%. The sample taken for sequencing was PBMCs. The receptors here all came from a woman aged 55-70 years in good health and CMV-seropositive.

The rearrangement uses TRBV5-5 and TRBJ1-2; D remains unclear. Germline CDR1 is SGHKS and CDR2 is YYEKEE (reference sequence). This CDR3 comprises 14 residues. The V end lost 5 bases, the J end lost 4 bases, and 15 bases lay between the germline ends. The CDR3 sequence is CASRQSAGGYGYTF. Here the CDR3 DNA reads TGTGCCAGCAGACAGTCTGCTGGTGGCTATGGCTACACCTTC.

This chain uses TRBV6-1 with TRBJ1-5; no firm D call. From germline, CDR1 is MNHNS and CDR2 SASEGT. The CDR3 extends over 14 amino acids. Trimming took 4 bases from V and 4 from J, leaving 11 bases between them. The CDR3 protein is CASSVAEGNQPQHF. As DNA, the CDR3 is TGTGCCAGCAGTGTGGCGGAGGGTAATCAGCCCCAGCATTTT.

In this sample, this clone turned up a few times. V and J are TRBV30 and TRBJ1-2; D remains unclear. The germline CDR1 and CDR2 sequences are GTSNPN and SVGIG (reference sequence). This CDR3 is built from 12 residues. Trimming shortened V by 2 bases and J by 3 bases, and 7 bases separated the two germline ends. In nucleotides, the CDR3 is TGTGCCTGGAGTAACATCCACTATGGCTACACCTTC. As protein: CAWSNIHYGYTF.

The chain has TRBV11-2 and TRBJ2-2, with 8 positions matching TRBD1. The junction had 1 base not matched to a gene; V was cut back by 3 bases and J by 7 bases. Germline V CDR1 and CDR2: SGHAT, FQNNGV. CDR3 length: 13 amino acids. The CDR3 protein is CASSFDRGGELFF. Written as DNA, the CDR3 is TGTGCCAGCAGCTTCGACAGGGGCGGGGAGCTGTTTTTT.

The chain has TRBV4-1 and TRBJ1-2; possible D gene TRBD1, 6 bases. Germline V gene sequence: CDR1 MGHRA, CDR2 YSYEKL. V lost 4 bases to trimming and J lost 5 bases, with 14 bases between them. The CDR3 sequence is 14 residues long. CDR3 nucleotide sequence: TGCGCCAGCAGCCCTCAGGGGCAGGAATATGGCTACACCTTC. Amino acid sequence: CASSPQGQEYGYTF.

The chain joins TRBV6-6 to TRBJ1-6; weak D call: TRBD1 (5 bases). The CDR3 has 15 amino acids. Germline-derived CDR1 and CDR2 are MNHNY and SVGAGI (reference sequence). Trimming removed 5 bases from V and 1 base from J, with 9 bases in between. The CDR3 nucleotides are TGTGCCAGCAGTAGACAGACGTCCTATAATTCACCCCTCCACTTT. Amino acids: CASSRQTSYNSPLHF.

The J gene is TRBJ2-3, the V gene TRBV6-6; 9 bases are a match to TRBD1. The CDR3 is made up of 14 amino acids. The germline V gene encodes CDR1 MNHNY and CDR2 SVGAGI (reference sequence). Losses at the gene ends were 7 bases for V and 3 bases for J; bases not matched to a gene: 5. This chain's CDR3 is CASKTTGGTDTQYF. CDR3 bases: TGTGCCAGCAAGACGACAGGGGGTACAGATACGCAGTATTTT.

This chain joins TRBV23-1 and TRBJ1-5; D is unresolved. TRBV23-1 is assigned to the ORF class and has an uncertain function. Trimming left V 4 bases short and J 0 bases short, with 22 bases between. The CDR3 length is 19 residues. This CDR3 reads CASSRNRDTQRFSNQPQHF. The CDR3 bases are TGCGCCAGCAGTCGCAACCGGGATACCCAACGATTTAGCAATCAGCCCCAGCATTTT.

A remark on this clone: The conserved phenylalanine or tryptophan is not found at the CDR3 terminus, so this likely reflects a read error. The chain combines TRBV7-2 with TRBJ1-5, with D possibly matching TRBD1 (5 bases). The CDR3 has 15 amino acids. Per the germline V gene, CDR1 is SGHTA and CDR2 is FQGNSA. V lost 7 bases and J 3 bases, leaving 16 bases between the germline ends. The CDR3 region has the DNA TGTGCCAGCACCCTGGGACTTTATCCCAATCAGCCCCAGCATCTT. Its protein product is CASTLGLYPNQPQHL.

The rearrangement links TRBV11-2 to TRBJ2-3; D is uncertain. V was cut by 3 bases and J by 5 bases, with 6 bases left in between. The CDR3 has 12 amino acids. CDR1 SGHAT and CDR2 FQNNGV come from the germline V gene. The CDR3 is CASSFNRDTQYF. The CDR3 nucleotides read TGTGCCAGCAGCTTCAATAGAGATACGCAGTATTTT.

Only one count was recorded for this clone. V and J are TRBV6-5 and TRBJ1-1, with D possibly matching TRBD1 (5 bases). The CDR3 is 15 residues long. Germline CDR1 reads MNHEY; CDR2 reads SVGAGI. Trimming took 2 bases from V and 0 from J, leaving 10 bases between them. Written as DNA, the CDR3 is TGTGCCAGCAGTTACGGCGGGACGGTGAACACTGAAGCTTTCTTT. It is translated as CASSYGGTVNTEAFF.

In this sample, this clone turned up a few times. This chain uses TRBV5-1 with TRBJ2-2, with 8 bases fitting TRBD2. The trim removed 0 bases at V and 0 bases at J, leaving 1 base unmatched. Germline lookup yields CDR1 SGHRS and CDR2 YFSETQ. CDR3 size: 16 residues. CDR3 residues: CASSLAGGSNTGELFF. The CDR3 nucleotides are TGCGCCAGCAGCTTGGCGGGAGGGTCGAACACCGGGGAGCTGTTTTTT.

The chain recombines TRBV19 with TRBJ2-1, with a tentative D call TRBD1 (5 bases). Germline CDR1 LNHDA, CDR2 SQIVND (reference sequence). Trimming took 8 bases from V and 6 from J, leaving 11 bases between them. CDR3 length equals 12 residues. The CDR3: CASRSRGNEQFF. For the CDR3, the DNA is TGTGCCAGTCGCTCTAGGGGCAATGAGCAGTTCTTC.

V and J are TRBV18 and TRBJ2-7; D ambiguous. The V end was cut by 3 bases, the J end by 0 bases, with 12 bases between. The V gene's germline CDR1 is KGHSH and CDR2 LQKENI. CDR3 size: 15 residues. The CDR3 DNA follows: TGTGCCAGCTCACCGGGTTCAGGTCTCTCCTACGAGCAGTACTTC. This gives the protein CASSPGSGLSYEQYF.

The chain employs TRBV7-3 and TRBJ2-3; 7 positions agree with TRBD1. Losses at the gene ends were 5 bases for V and 4 bases for J; bases not matched to a gene: 9. Germline CDR1 is SGHTA and CDR2 is FQGTGA. The CDR3 runs to 15 residues. The CDR3 sequence: CASSPRQGRSDTQYF. The CDR3 DNA sequence: TGTGCCAGCAGCCCGCGACAGGGTAGATCAGATACGCAGTATTTT.

The rearrangement joins TRBV27 to TRBJ2-2; TRBD1 matches at 7 bases. Germline values: CDR1 MNHEY, CDR2 SMNVEV (reference sequence). The V segment lost 3 bases and the J segment 4 bases; nucleotides outside the gene matches: 11. The CDR3 runs to 17 residues. CDR3 coding DNA: TGTGCCAGCAGTTTCATTCTACAGGGGTATTCCACCGGGGAGCTGTTTTTT. Encoded protein: CASSFILQGYSTGELFF.

This sequence joins TRBV30 and TRBJ1-5; maybe TRBD1 (5 bases). The CDR3 consists of 12 residues. V lost 8 bases and J lost 4, with 12 bases in between. The germline gives CDR1 GTSNPN, CDR2 SVGIG (reference sequence). The CDR3 nucleotides read TGTGCCGGGGGACTGAGAAATCAGCCCCAGCATTTT. This translates into CAGGLRNQPQHF.

The rearrangement links TRBV29-1 to TRBJ1-5; 7 nucleotides line up with TRBD1. Per the germline V gene, CDR1 is SQVTM and CDR2 is ANQGSEA. With 7 bases clipped from V and 4 bases from J, the junction kept 4 bases outside the gene matches. The CDR3 covers 12 residues. This CDR3 reads CSARQGNQPQHF. CDR3 DNA sequence: TGCAGCGCACGACAGGGTAATCAGCCCCAGCATTTT.

The chain has TRBV2 and TRBJ2-7; 9 bases line up with TRBD2. The germline gives CDR1 SNHLY, CDR2 FYNNEI. The CDR3 is made up of 16 amino acids. The J segment lost 2 bases and the V segment lost 2 bases, leaving 7 bases of the junction unmatched. CDR3 nucleotides: TGTGCCAGCAGTGAAAGAGGGCGGGGGGGAACCTACGAGCAGTACTTC. Protein: CASSERGRGGTYEQYF.

The J gene is TRBJ1-4, the V gene TRBV5-5; the match to TRBD1 covers 7 bases. This CDR3 region has 18 residues. Germline V gives CDR1 SGHKS, CDR2 YYEKEE (reference sequence). J lost 6 bases, V lost 0 bases, and 14 bases had no gene match. The CDR3 protein is CASSLDTRVKDRDEKLFF. In nucleotides, the CDR3 is TGTGCCAGCAGCTTGGATACCCGAGTAAAAGACAGGGATGAAAAACTGTTTTTT.

The chain combines TRBV7-2 with TRBJ2-1; possibly TRBD1 for D (5 bases). V lost 5 bases to trimming and J lost 14 bases, with 16 bases between them. The CDR3 loop spans 12 amino acids. The germline V gene has CDR1 SGHTA and CDR2 FQGNSA. CDR3: CASSIPFREEFF. The CDR3 DNA reads as TGTGCCAGCAGCATCCCCTTCAGGGAAGAGTTCTTC.

This chain links TRBV5-1 with TRBJ2-3, with 9 positions matching TRBD2. This CDR3 region has 16 residues. V lost 3 bases and J lost 0; bases outside the gene matches: 5. Germline V lookup: CDR1 SGHRS, CDR2 YFSETQ. The DNA of the CDR3 is TGCGCCAGCAGCTCTAGCGGGGCCGCTAGCACAGATACGCAGTATTTT. Translated: CASSSSGAASTDTQYF.

This sequence joins TRBV7-2 and TRBJ1-1; D is unclear. Germline V gene data show CDR1 as SGHTA and CDR2 as FQGNSA. The length of the CDR3 is 14 residues. Trimming left V 2 bases short and J 6 bases short, with 13 bases between. CDR3 region: CASSLYSLMSEAFF. The CDR3 coding sequence is TGTGCCAGCAGCTTATACAGTTTGATGTCTGAAGCTTTCTTT.